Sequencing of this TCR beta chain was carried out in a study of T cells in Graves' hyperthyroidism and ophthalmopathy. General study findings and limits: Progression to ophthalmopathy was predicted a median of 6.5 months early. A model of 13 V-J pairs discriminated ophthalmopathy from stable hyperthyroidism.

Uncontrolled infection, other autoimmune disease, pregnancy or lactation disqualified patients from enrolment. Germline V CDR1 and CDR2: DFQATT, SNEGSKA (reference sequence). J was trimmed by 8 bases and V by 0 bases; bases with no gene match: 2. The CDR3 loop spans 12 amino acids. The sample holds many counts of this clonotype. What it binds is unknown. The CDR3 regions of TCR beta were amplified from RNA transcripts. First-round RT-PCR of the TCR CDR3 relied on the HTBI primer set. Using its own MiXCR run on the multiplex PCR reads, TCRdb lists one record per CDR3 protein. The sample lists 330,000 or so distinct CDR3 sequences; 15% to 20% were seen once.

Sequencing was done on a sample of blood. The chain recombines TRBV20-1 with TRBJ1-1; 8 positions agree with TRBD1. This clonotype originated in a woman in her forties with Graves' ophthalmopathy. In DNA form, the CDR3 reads TGCAGTGCTAGAGAGGGACAGGCCGAAGCTTTCTTT. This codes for CSAREGQAEAFF.